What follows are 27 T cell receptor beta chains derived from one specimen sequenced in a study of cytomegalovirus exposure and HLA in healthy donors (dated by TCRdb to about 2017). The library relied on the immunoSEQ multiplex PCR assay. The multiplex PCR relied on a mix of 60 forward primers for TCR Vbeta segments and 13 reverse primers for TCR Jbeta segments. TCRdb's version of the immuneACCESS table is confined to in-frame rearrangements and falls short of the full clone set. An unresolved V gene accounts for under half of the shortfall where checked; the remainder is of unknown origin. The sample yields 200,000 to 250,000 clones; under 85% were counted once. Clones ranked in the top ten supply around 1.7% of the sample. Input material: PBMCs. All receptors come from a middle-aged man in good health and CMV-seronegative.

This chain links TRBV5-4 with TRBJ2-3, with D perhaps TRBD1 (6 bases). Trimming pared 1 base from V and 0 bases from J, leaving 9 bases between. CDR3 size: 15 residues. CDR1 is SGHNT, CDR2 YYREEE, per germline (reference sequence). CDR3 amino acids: CASSLWQGSTDTQYF. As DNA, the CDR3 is TGTGCCAGCAGCTTGTGGCAGGGGAGCACAGATACGCAGTATTTT.

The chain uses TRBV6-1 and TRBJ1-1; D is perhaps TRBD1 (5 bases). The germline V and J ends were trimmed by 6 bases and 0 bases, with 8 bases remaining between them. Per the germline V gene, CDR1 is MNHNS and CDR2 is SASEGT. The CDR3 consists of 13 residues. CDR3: CASRLTVNTEAFF. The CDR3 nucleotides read TGTGCCAGCAGACTGACAGTGAACACTGAAGCTTTCTTT.

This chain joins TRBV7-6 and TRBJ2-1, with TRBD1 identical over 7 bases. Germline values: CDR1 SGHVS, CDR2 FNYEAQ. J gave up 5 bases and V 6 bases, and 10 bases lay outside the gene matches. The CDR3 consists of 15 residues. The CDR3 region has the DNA TGTGCCAGCAGGATAGGGGGCAGGGGAGACAATGAGCAGTTCTTC. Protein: CASRIGGRGDNEQFF.

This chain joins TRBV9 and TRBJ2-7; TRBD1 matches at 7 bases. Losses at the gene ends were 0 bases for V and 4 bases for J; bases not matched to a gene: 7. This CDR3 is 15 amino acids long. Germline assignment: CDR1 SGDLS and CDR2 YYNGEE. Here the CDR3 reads CASSVAGAGGYEQYF. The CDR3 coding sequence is TGTGCCAGCAGCGTAGCTGGGGCAGGGGGTTACGAGCAGTACTTC.

CDR3 amino acids: CSVEDQGQVNTEAFF. The CDR3, as DNA: TGCAGCGTTGAAGATCAAGGCCAGGTGAACACTGAAGCTTTCTTT. This chain links TRBV29-1 with TRBJ1-1; the D is unclear. The CDR3 runs to 15 residues. V dropped 0 bases and J dropped 0 bases, with 11 bases sitting between them. CDR1 and CDR2 from the germline V gene are SQVTM and ANQGSEA.

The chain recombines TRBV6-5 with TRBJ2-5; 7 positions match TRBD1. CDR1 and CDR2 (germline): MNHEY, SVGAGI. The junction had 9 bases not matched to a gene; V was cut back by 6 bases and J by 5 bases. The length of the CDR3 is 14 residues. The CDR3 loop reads CASSPTGLGETQYF. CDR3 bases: TGTGCCAGCAGCCCGACAGGGCTCGGGGAGACCCAGTACTTC.

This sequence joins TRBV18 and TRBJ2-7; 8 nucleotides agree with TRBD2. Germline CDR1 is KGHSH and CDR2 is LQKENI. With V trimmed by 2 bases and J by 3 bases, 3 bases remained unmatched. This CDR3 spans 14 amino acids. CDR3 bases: TGTGCCAGCTCACCAACTAGCGGATACTACGAGCAGTACTTC. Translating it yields CASSPTSGYYEQYF.

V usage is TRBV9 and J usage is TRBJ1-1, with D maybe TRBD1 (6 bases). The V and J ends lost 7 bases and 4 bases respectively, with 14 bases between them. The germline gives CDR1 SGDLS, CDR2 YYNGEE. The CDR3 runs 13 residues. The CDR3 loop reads CASGDTGSTEAFF. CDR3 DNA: TGTGCCAGCGGGGACACGGGGAGCACTGAAGCTTTCTTT.

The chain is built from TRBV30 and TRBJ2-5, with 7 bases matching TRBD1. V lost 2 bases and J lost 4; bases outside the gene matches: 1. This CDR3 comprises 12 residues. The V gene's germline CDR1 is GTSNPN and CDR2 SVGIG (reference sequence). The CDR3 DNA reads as TGTGCCTGGAGTAGACAGGGAGAGACCCAGTACTTC. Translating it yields CAWSRQGETQYF.

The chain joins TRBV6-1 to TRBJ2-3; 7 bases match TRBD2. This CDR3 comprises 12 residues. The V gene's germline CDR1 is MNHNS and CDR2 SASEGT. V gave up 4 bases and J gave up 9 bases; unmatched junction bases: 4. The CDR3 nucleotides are TGTGCCAGCAGTGGGGGGACTATGACGCAGTATTTT. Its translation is CASSGGTMTQYF.

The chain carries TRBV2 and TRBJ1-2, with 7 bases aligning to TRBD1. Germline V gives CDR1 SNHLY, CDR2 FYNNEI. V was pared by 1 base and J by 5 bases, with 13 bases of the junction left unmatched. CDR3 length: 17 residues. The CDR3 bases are TGTGCCAGCAGTGAAGGGGGGACAGTAAGGCTTGGGTATGGCTACACCTTC. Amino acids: CASSEGGTVRLGYGYTF.

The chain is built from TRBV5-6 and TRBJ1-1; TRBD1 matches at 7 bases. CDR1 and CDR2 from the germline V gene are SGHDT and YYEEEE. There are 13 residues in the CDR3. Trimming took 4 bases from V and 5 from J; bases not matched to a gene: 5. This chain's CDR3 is CASSLDRVTEAFF. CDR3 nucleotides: TGTGCCAGCAGCCTCGACAGGGTAACTGAAGCTTTCTTT.

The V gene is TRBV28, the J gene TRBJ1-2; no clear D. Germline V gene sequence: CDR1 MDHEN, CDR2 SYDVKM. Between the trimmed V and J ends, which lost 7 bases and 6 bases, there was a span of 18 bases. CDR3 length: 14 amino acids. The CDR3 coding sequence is TGTGCCAGCAACCCACCCACGAGGTCTAATGGCTACACCTTC. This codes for CASNPPTRSNGYTF.

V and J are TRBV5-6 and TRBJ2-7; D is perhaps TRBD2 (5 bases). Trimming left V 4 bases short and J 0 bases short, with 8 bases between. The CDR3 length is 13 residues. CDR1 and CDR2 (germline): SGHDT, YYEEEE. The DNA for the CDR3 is TGTGCCAGCAGCCGCGCGGGCTCCTACGAGCAGTACTTC. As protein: CASSRAGSYEQYF.

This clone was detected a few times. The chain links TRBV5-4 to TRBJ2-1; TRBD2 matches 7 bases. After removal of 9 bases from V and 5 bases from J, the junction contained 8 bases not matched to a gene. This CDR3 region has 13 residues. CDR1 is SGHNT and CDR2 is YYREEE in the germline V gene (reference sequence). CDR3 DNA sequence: TGTGCCATTATGCGGGGGAGGAACAATGAGCAGTTCTTC. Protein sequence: CAIMRGRNNEQFF.

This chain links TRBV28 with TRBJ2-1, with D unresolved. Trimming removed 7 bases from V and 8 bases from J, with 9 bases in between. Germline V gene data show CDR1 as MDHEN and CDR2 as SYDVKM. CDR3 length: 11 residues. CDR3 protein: CASNTPHEQFF. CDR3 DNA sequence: TGTGCCAGCAACACCCCCCATGAGCAGTTCTTC.

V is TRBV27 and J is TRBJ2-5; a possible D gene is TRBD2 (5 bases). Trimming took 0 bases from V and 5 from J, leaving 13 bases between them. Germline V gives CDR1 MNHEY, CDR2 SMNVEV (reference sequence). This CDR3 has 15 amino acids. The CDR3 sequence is CASSLSQVGLETQYF. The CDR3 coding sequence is TGTGCCAGCAGTTTATCTCAGGTCGGACTCGAGACCCAGTACTTC.

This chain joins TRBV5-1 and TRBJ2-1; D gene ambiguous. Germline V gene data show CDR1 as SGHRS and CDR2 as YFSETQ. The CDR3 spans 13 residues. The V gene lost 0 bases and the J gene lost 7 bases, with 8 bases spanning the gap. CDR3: CASSLEQWNEQFF. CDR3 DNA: TGCGCCAGCAGCTTGGAACAATGGAATGAGCAGTTCTTC.

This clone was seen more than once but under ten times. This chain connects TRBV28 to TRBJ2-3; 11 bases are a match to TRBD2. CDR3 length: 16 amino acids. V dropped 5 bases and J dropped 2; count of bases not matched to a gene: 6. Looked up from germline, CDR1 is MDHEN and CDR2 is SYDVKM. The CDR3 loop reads CASSPTTSGTTDTQYF. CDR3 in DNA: TGTGCCAGCAGTCCCACGACTAGCGGGACCACAGATACGCAGTATTTT.

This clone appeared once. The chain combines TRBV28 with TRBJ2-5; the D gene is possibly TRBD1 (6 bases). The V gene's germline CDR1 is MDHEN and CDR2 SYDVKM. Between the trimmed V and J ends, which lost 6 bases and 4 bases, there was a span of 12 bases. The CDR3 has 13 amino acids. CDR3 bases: TGTGCCAGCAGCCCCCCCAGGGGAGAGACCCAGTACTTC. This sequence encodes CASSPPRGETQYF.

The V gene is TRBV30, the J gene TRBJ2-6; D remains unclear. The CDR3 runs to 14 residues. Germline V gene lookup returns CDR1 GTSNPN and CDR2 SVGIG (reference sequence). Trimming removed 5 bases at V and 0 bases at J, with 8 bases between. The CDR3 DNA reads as TGTGCCTGGGATACAGCCTCTGGGGCCAACGTCCTGACTTTC. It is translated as CAWDTASGANVLTF.

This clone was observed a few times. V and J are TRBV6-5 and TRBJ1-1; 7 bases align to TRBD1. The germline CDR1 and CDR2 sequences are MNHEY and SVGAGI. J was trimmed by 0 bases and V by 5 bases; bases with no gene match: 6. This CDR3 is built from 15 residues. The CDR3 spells CASSPGQPMNTEAFF. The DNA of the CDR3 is TGTGCCAGCAGTCCGGGACAGCCTATGAACACTGAAGCTTTCTTT.

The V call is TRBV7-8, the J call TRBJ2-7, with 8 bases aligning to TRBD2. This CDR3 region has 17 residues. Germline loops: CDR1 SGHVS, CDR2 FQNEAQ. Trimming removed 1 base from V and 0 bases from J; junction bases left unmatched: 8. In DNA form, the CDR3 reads TGTGCCAGCAGCTTAGAGACACTAGCGGTTAGCTCCTACGAGCAGTACTTC. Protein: CASSLETLAVSSYEQYF.

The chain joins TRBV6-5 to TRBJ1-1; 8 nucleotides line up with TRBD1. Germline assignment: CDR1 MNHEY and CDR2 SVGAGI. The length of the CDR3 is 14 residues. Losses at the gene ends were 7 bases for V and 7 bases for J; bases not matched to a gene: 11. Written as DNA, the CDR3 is TGTGCCAGCATCCCTACAGGGGGTATTGGTGAAGCTTTCTTT. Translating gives CASIPTGGIGEAFF.

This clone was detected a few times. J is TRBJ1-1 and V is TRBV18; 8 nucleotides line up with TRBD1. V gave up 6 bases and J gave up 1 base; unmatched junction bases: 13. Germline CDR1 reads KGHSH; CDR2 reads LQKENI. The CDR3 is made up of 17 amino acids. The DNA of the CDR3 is TGTGCCAGCTCCCAACTAGAAACAGGGGGTAGGAACACTGAAGCTTTCTTT. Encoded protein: CASSQLETGGRNTEAFF. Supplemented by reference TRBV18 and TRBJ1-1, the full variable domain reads NAGVMQNPRHLVRRRGQEARLRCSPMKGHSHVYWYRQLPEEGLKFMVYLQKENIIDESGMPKERFSAEFPKEGPSILRIQQVVRGDSAAYFCASSQLETGGRNTEAFFGQGTRLTVV.

The CDR3 is CASSFKQGGKLFF. CDR3 DNA sequence: TGTGCCAGCAGCTTTAAACAGGGCGGTAAACTGTTTTTT. V is TRBV7-3 and J is TRBJ1-4, with a possible D match to TRBD1 (6 bases). Germline V CDR1 and CDR2: SGHTA, FQGTGA. The germline V and J ends were trimmed by 3 bases and 11 bases, with 13 bases remaining between them. The CDR3 covers 13 residues.

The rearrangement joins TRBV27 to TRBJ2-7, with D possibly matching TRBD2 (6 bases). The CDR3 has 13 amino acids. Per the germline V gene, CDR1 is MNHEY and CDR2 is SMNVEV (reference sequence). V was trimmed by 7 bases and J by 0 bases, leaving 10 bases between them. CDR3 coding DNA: TGTGCCAGCACCGGGGGAAACTCCTACGAGCAGTACTTC. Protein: CASTGGNSYEQYF.